This entry describes one T cell receptor beta chain. The source of the sample is a study of blood T cell repertoires in COVID-19. Libraries were prepared by immunoSEQ multiplex PCR; TCRdb keeps only in-frame clonotypes and omits some of them. In the table there are 270,000 or so clones, roughly 88% of which are singletons. CDR1 and CDR2 from the germline V gene are SGHVS and FQNEAQ. This CDR3 is 21 amino acids long. With 5 bases clipped from V and 0 bases from J, the junction kept 15 bases outside the gene matches. Participants were aged roughly 18 to 100 years from around 25 US areas. Sequencing was carried out using PBMCs or T cells enriched from blood (not recorded which). The genes are TRBV7-8 and TRBJ2-1, with TRBD2 matching over 14 bases. The sequence came from a woman aged 35 to 49 with acute COVID-19. The CDR3 reads CASSRGVPGLAGARSYNEQFF. The DNA of the CDR3 is TGTGCCAGCAGCCGAGGGGTACCGGGACTAGCGGGAGCTCGCTCCTACAATGAGCAGTTCTTC.